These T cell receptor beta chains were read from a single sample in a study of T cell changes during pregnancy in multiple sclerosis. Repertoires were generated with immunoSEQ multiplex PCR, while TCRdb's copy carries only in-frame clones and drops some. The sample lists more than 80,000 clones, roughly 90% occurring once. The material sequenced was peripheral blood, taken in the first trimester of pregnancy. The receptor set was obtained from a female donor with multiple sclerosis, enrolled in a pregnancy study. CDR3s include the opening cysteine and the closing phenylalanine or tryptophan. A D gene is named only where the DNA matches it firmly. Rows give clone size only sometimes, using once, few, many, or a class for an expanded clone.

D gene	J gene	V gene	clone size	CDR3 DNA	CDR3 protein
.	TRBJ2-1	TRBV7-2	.	TGTGCCAGCAGATTTCACTCTGGAGGCCTCTCCTACAATGAGCAGTTCTTC	CASRFHSGGLSYNEQFF
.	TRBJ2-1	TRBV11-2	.	TGTGCCAGCAGCCCCCCCACTAGCACGGATGAGCAGTTCTTC	CASSPPTSTDEQFF
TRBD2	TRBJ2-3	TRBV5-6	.	TGTGCCAGCAGCCCAGCGGGAGTCATTGATACGCAGTATTTT	CASSPAGVIDTQYF
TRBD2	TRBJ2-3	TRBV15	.	TGTGCCACCAGCAGACGCCAAGGCCCGGGACTAGCGGGAGGGAACCCTAGGGTTACGCAGTATTTT	CATSRRQGPGLAGGNPRVTQYF
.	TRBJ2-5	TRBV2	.	TGTGCCAGCAGCCGACTGGGTGAGACCCAGTACTTC	CASSRLGETQYF
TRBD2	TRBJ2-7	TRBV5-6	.	TGTGCCAGCAGCTTGTCGCTAGCGGGAGGGGGAGCCTACGAGCAGTACTTC	CASSLSLAGGGAYEQYF
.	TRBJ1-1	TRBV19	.	TGTGCCAGTAGTATGTACATCGAAGCTTTCTTT	CASSMYIEAFF
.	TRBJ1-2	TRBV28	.	TGTGCCAGCAGTATCTCGAGGGTTAACTATGGCTACACCTTC	CASSISRVNYGYTF
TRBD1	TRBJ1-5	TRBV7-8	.	TGTGCCAGCAGCTCCGGGACAGGGTTTTTTAGCAATCAGCCCCAGCATTTT	CASSSGTGFFSNQPQHF
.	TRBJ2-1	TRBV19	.	TGTGCCAGTAGTCCTCAGGGAGGTGAGCAGTTCTTC	CASSPQGGEQFF
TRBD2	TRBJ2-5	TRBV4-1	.	TGCGCCAGCAGCCAAGTAGCGGGGCAAGAGACCCAGTACTTC	CASSQVAGQETQYF
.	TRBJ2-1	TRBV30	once	TGTGCCTGGAGCAGGCTGGCCAATGAGCAGTTCTTC	CAWSRLANEQFF
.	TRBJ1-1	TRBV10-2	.	TGCGCCAGCATAGCGGGAGGGAACACTGAAGCTTTCTTT	CASIAGGNTEAFF
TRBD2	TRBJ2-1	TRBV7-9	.	TGTGCTGGAGGGACTAGCGGGACTAACAATGAGCAGTTCTTC	CAGGTSGTNNEQFF
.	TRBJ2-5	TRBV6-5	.	TGTGCCAGCAGTCCGGGGTTGGGCGCGGAGACCCAGTACTTC	CASSPGLGAETQYF
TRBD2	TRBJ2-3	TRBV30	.	TGTGCCTGGAGTCTTGCGGGAGGCAGCACAGATACGCAGTATTTT	CAWSLAGGSTDTQYF
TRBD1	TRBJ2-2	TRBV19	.	TGTGCCAGTAGTCTTCACAGGGGTTCGGGCGGGGAGCTGTTTTTT	CASSLHRGSGGELFF
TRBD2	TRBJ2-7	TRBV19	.	TGTGCCAGTAGTATAGTCCCTGGGACTAGTGGCGAGCAGTACTTC	CASSIVPGTSGEQYF
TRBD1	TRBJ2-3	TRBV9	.	TGTGCCAGCAGCGTAGATGCTGGGCAGGGGGCGGGAGATACGCAGTATTTT	CASSVDAGQGAGDTQYF
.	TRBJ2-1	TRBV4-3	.	TGCGCCAGCAGCCACCAGGAGGAGGACTACAATGAGCAGTTCTTC	CASSHQEEDYNEQFF
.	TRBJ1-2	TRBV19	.	TGTGCCAGTAGTATAATGTCTGGAGCTAACTATGGCTACACCTTC	CASSIMSGANYGYTF
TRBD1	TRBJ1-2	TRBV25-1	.	TGTGCCAGCAGACCAGGGGGCCCGTATGGCTACACCTTC	CASRPGGPYGYTF
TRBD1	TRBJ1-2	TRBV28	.	TGTGCCAGCAGTAACAACAGGGGCAGCTACACCTTC	CASSNNRGSYTF
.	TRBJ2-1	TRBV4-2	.	TGTGCCAGCAGCCAAGGCCAGTTGGTTGAGCAGTTCTTC	CASSQGQLVEQFF
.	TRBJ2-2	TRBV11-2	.	TGTGCCAGCAGCTCTCCTAGTGGGAGAGGGATCGGGGAGCTGTTTTTT	CASSSPSGRGIGELFF
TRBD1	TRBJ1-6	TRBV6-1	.	TGTGCCAGCAGGGCAGGACAGGGGAATTTTACACCCCTCCACTTT	CASRAGQGNFTPLHF
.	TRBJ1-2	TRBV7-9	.	TGTGCCAGCAGCTTAGGAGGGTCCGCTAACTATGGCTACACCTTC	CASSLGGSANYGYTF
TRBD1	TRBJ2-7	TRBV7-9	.	TGTGCCAGCAGCGCGATACAGGGGGCGACGGAGCAGTACTTC	CASSAIQGATEQYF
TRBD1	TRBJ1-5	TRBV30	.	TGTGCCTGGAGTGAGACAGGGAGTAGGTCCCAGCATTTT	CAWSETGSRSQHF
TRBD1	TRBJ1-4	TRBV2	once	TGTGCCAGCAGTTGGGACAGCACCCGAGAAGCAACTAATGAAAAACTGTTTTTT	CASSWDSTREATNEKLFF
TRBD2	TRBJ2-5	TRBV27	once	TGTGCCAGCAGTAAACTACTAGCGAGAGAGACCCAGTACTTC	CASSKLLARETQYF
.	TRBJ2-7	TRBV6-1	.	TGTGCCAGCAGTGAAGGTCAGCGCCCTGATTACGAGCAGTACTTC	CASSEGQRPDYEQYF
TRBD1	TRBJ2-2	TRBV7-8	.	TGTGCCAGCAGCTCTGGTTTCGGGACAGTCACGAACACCGGGGAGCTGTTTTTT	CASSSGFGTVTNTGELFF
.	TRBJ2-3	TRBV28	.	TGTGCCAGCAGTCAGTTTCCCCAAGTCGGGGTTACAGATACGCAGTATTTT	CASSQFPQVGVTDTQYF
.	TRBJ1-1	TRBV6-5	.	TGTGCCAGCAGTTACGGTCTCTCCAGAGGGGCTTTCTTT	CASSYGLSRGAFF
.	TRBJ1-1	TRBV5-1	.	TGCGCCAGCGCTCCTCTACAGGGGAACACTGAAGCTTTCTTT	CASAPLQGNTEAFF
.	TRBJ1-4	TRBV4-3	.	TGCGCCAGCAGCCAAGGGGGGGGCCGGAGGGAAAAACTGTTTTTT	CASSQGGGRREKLFF
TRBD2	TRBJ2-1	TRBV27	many	TGTGCCAGCAGGGGGACTAGCGGGAGTATCTATGAGCAGTTCTTC	CASRGTSGSIYEQFF
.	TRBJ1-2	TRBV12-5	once	TGTGCTAGTGGTTTCCCCAGGGGCTACACCTTC	CASGFPRGYTF
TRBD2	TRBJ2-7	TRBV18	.	TGTGCCAGCTCACCCGGGGGGGCAAACTACGAGCAGTACTTC	CASSPGGANYEQYF
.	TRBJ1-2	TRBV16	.	TGTGCCAGCAGCCAAGCGAAAACCTTTTATGGCTACACCTTC	CASSQAKTFYGYTF
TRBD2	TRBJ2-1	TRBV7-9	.	TGTGCCAGCAGCTTTCGGACTAGCGGGAGTCTCAATGAGCAGTTCTTC	CASSFRTSGSLNEQFF
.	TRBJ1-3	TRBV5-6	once	TGTGCCAGCAGCTTGGGGGGGCTAGAAAACACCATATATTTT	CASSLGGLENTIYF
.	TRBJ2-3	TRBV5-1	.	TGCGCCAGCAGCTTGACTAATCTAGCGACAGATACGCAGTATTTT	CASSLTNLATDTQYF